The rows below give T cell receptor beta chains drawn from one sample of a study of cytomegalovirus exposure and HLA in healthy donors. The repertoire was sequenced with immunoSEQ multiplex PCR; TCRdb's copy has only in-frame clones and lacks some. This sample has around 140,000 clones, with approximately 78% found just once. The material sequenced was PBMCs. These receptors all come from a woman in her 50s in good health and CMV-seropositive. CDR3s include the opening cysteine and the closing phenylalanine or tryptophan. Each record gives: clone size, V gene, J gene, D gene, CDR3 protein, CDR3 DNA. The D gene is left open where the match is weak. Clone size is not always given. Where it is, it says once, few, many or a class for expanded clones.

clone_size: few; v_call: TRBV20-1; j_call: TRBJ2-3; d_call: -; cdr3_aa: CSAGTRDTQYF; cdr3_nt: TGCAGTGCCGGGACAAGGGATACGCAGTATTTT
clone_size: -; v_call: TRBV27; j_call: TRBJ2-1; d_call: -; cdr3_aa: CASSPFREWDNEQFF; cdr3_nt: TGTGCCAGCAGTCCCTTTCGGGAGTGGGACAATGAGCAGTTCTTC
clone_size: -; v_call: TRBV7-2; j_call: TRBJ2-1; d_call: TRBD2; cdr3_aa: CASSSLAGKYNEQFF; cdr3_nt: TGTGCCAGCAGCTCTCTAGCGGGGAAGTACAATGAGCAGTTCTTC
clone_size: -; v_call: TRBV28; j_call: TRBJ2-5; d_call: TRBD2; cdr3_aa: CASSPLSGGGETQYF; cdr3_nt: TGTGCCAGCAGCCCCCTTTCAGGCGGGGGGGAGACCCAGTACTTC
clone_size: -; v_call: TRBV7-8; j_call: TRBJ2-5; d_call: -; cdr3_aa: CASSSRILETQYF; cdr3_nt: TGTGCCAGCAGCTCCAGGATATTGGAGACCCAGTACTTC
clone_size: -; v_call: TRBV14; j_call: TRBJ2-3; d_call: TRBD2; cdr3_aa: CASSPPGLVAGDTQYF; cdr3_nt: TGTGCCAGCAGCCCACCGGGACTAGTGGCAGGAGATACGCAGTATTTT
clone_size: -; v_call: TRBV19; j_call: TRBJ2-3; d_call: -; cdr3_aa: CASSIAADTQYF; cdr3_nt: TGTGCCAGTAGTATAGCGGCAGATACGCAGTATTTT
clone_size: -; v_call: TRBV9; j_call: TRBJ1-1; d_call: -; cdr3_aa: CASSVEGYGEAFF; cdr3_nt: TGTGCCAGCAGCGTGGAGGGTTATGGGGAAGCTTTCTTT
clone_size: -; v_call: TRBV5-4; j_call: TRBJ2-5; d_call: -; cdr3_aa: CASSSGGQETQYF; cdr3_nt: TGTGCCAGCAGCTCGGGCGGGCAAGAGACCCAGTACTTC
clone_size: -; v_call: TRBV19; j_call: TRBJ2-1; d_call: -; cdr3_aa: CASNGYNEQFF; cdr3_nt: TGTGCCAGTAACGGCTACAATGAGCAGTTCTTC
clone_size: -; v_call: TRBV9; j_call: TRBJ1-5; d_call: TRBD1; cdr3_aa: CASSVGGTGNQPQHF; cdr3_nt: TGTGCCAGCAGCGTCGGAGGGACAGGTAATCAGCCCCAGCATTTT
clone_size: -; v_call: TRBV28; j_call: TRBJ2-5; d_call: TRBD2; cdr3_aa: CASSFSGLAVQETQYF; cdr3_nt: TGTGCCAGCAGTTTTTCGGGACTAGCGGTCCAAGAGACCCAGTACTTC
clone_size: once; v_call: TRBV19; j_call: TRBJ1-2; d_call: -; cdr3_aa: CASSIDTRQEANYGYTF; cdr3_nt: TGTGCCAGTAGTATAGATACGAGACAGGAAGCTAACTATGGCTACACCTTC
clone_size: -; v_call: TRBV30; j_call: TRBJ2-2; d_call: TRBD2; cdr3_aa: CAWSARLAGIWKYSAGELFF; cdr3_nt: TGTGCCTGGAGCGCCCGACTAGCGGGAATTTGGAAATACTCCGCCGGGGAGCTGTTTTTT
clone_size: -; v_call: TRBV9; j_call: TRBJ2-2; d_call: TRBD2; cdr3_aa: CASSGGLAGGLVDTGELFF; cdr3_nt: TGTGCCAGCAGCGGGGGGCTAGCGGGAGGGCTGGTGGACACCGGGGAGCTGTTTTTT
clone_size: -; v_call: TRBV30; j_call: TRBJ1-1; d_call: TRBD1; cdr3_aa: CAWSVDRVAEAFF; cdr3_nt: TGTGCCTGGAGTGTAGACAGGGTGGCTGAAGCTTTCTTT
clone_size: few; v_call: TRBV5-1; j_call: TRBJ1-2; d_call: TRBD1; cdr3_aa: CASSLAGTVLSNYGYTF; cdr3_nt: TGCGCCAGCAGCTTGGCAGGGACAGTTCTTTCTAACTATGGCTACACCTTC
clone_size: -; v_call: TRBV5-1; j_call: TRBJ2-1; d_call: -; cdr3_aa: CASSLISGDGYNEQFF; cdr3_nt: TGCGCCAGCAGCTTGATATCAGGGGACGGTTACAATGAGCAGTTCTTC
clone_size: -; v_call: TRBV29-1; j_call: TRBJ2-6; d_call: TRBD1; cdr3_aa: CSVVQGDSVLTF; cdr3_nt: TGCAGCGTTGTGCAGGGGGATAGCGTCCTGACTTTC
clone_size: -; v_call: TRBV30; j_call: TRBJ1-5; d_call: -; cdr3_aa: CAWSNELNQPQHF; cdr3_nt: TGTGCCTGGAGTAACGAGCTCAATCAGCCCCAGCATTTT
clone_size: -; v_call: TRBV9; j_call: TRBJ2-5; d_call: TRBD2; cdr3_aa: CASSVALAEETQYF; cdr3_nt: TGTGCCAGCAGCGTAGCACTAGCGGAAGAGACCCAGTACTTC
clone_size: -; v_call: TRBV5-1; j_call: TRBJ1-4; d_call: TRBD1; cdr3_aa: CASSFTGTGALGEKLFF; cdr3_nt: TGCGCCAGCAGCTTCACCGGGACAGGGGCTCTAGGTGAAAAACTGTTTTTT
clone_size: -; v_call: TRBV2; j_call: TRBJ1-1; d_call: -; cdr3_aa: CASSAGWNTEAFF; cdr3_nt: TGTGCCAGCAGTGCGGGTTGGAACACTGAAGCTTTCTTT
clone_size: -; v_call: TRBV27; j_call: TRBJ1-1; d_call: -; cdr3_aa: CASSRGRANMNTEAFF; cdr3_nt: TGTGCCAGCAGTCGGGGGAGAGCTAACATGAACACTGAAGCTTTCTTT
clone_size: once; v_call: TRBV6-4; j_call: TRBJ2-2; d_call: -; cdr3_aa: CASSEEAVAVTGELFF; cdr3_nt: TGTGCCAGCAGTGAGGAGGCCGTGGCCGTCACCGGGGAGCTGTTTTTT
clone_size: -; v_call: TRBV28; j_call: TRBJ2-5; d_call: -; cdr3_aa: CASSLLADEETQYF; cdr3_nt: TGTGCCAGCAGTCTATTAGCGGACGAAGAGACCCAGTACTTC
clone_size: -; v_call: TRBV2; j_call: TRBJ1-6; d_call: -; cdr3_aa: CASTSVIRGSPLHF; cdr3_nt: TGTGCCAGCACCAGCGTGATAAGGGGTTCACCCCTCCACTTT
clone_size: -; v_call: TRBV13; j_call: TRBJ2-2; d_call: TRBD1; cdr3_aa: CASSLGQGENTGELFF; cdr3_nt: TGTGCCAGCAGCCTAGGACAGGGGGAGAACACCGGGGAGCTGTTTTTT
clone_size: -; v_call: TRBV7-9; j_call: TRBJ1-2; d_call: -; cdr3_aa: CASSLGASYGYTF; cdr3_nt: TGTGCCAGCAGCTTAGGCGCGTCCTATGGCTACACCTTC
clone_size: -; v_call: TRBV5-1; j_call: TRBJ2-7; d_call: TRBD1; cdr3_aa: CASTRTGTYEQYF; cdr3_nt: TGCGCCAGCACTCGGACAGGGACGTACGAGCAGTACTTC
clone_size: -; v_call: TRBV6-5; j_call: TRBJ1-2; d_call: TRBD1; cdr3_aa: CASSWDRGVGGYTF; cdr3_nt: TGTGCCAGCAGTTGGGACAGGGGGGTCGGGGGCTACACCTTC
clone_size: -; v_call: TRBV5-6; j_call: TRBJ1-6; d_call: TRBD1; cdr3_aa: CASNIGGQATGSPLHF; cdr3_nt: TGTGCCAGCAACATCGGCGGACAGGCGACGGGGTCACCCCTCCACTTT
clone_size: -; v_call: TRBV19; j_call: TRBJ2-7; d_call: TRBD2; cdr3_aa: CASSWRLAGSYEQYF; cdr3_nt: TGTGCCAGTAGTTGGCGACTAGCGGGCTCCTACGAGCAGTACTTC
clone_size: -; v_call: TRBV5-1; j_call: TRBJ2-6; d_call: -; cdr3_aa: CASSLTTGTSGANGLTF; cdr3_nt: TGCGCCAGCAGCTTGACAACAGGGACCTCTGGGGCCAACGGCCTGACTTTC
clone_size: -; v_call: TRBV13; j_call: TRBJ1-6; d_call: -; cdr3_aa: CASSQAPQGYNSPLHF; cdr3_nt: TGTGCCAGCAGCCAGGCACCACAGGGCTATAATTCACCCCTCCACTTT
clone_size: once; v_call: TRBV28; j_call: TRBJ1-1; d_call: -; cdr3_aa: CASRGGGAYTEAFF; cdr3_nt: TGTGCCAGCAGGGGAGGGGGGGCCTACACTGAAGCTTTCTTT
clone_size: -; v_call: TRBV5-1; j_call: TRBJ1-4; d_call: -; cdr3_aa: CASSARIAESPTNEKLFF; cdr3_nt: TGCGCCAGCAGCGCACGGATCGCGGAGAGTCCAACTAATGAAAAACTGTTTTTT
clone_size: -; v_call: TRBV18; j_call: TRBJ2-7; d_call: -; cdr3_aa: CASSLTAAASYEQYF; cdr3_nt: TGTGCCAGCTCCCTAACCGCTGCGGCCTCCTACGAGCAGTACTTC
clone_size: -; v_call: TRBV28; j_call: TRBJ2-3; d_call: TRBD2; cdr3_aa: CASTNLKRGGTDTQYF; cdr3_nt: TGTGCCAGCACCAACTTAAAACGGGGGGGCACAGATACGCAGTATTTT
clone_size: -; v_call: TRBV19; j_call: TRBJ1-4; d_call: -; cdr3_aa: CASSIRDPTGVNEKLFF; cdr3_nt: TGTGCCAGTAGTATAAGGGACCCGACAGGTGTTAATGAAAAACTGTTTTTT
clone_size: few; v_call: TRBV9; j_call: TRBJ2-7; d_call: -; cdr3_aa: CASSVGSGRQYF; cdr3_nt: TGTGCCAGCAGCGTAGGGAGCGGCCGACAGTACTTC
clone_size: -; v_call: TRBV7-2; j_call: TRBJ1-1; d_call: -; cdr3_aa: CASSFNGVAEAFF; cdr3_nt: TGTGCCAGCAGCTTCAACGGGGTCGCTGAAGCTTTCTTT
clone_size: once; v_call: TRBV7-9; j_call: TRBJ2-1; d_call: -; cdr3_aa: CASSLTLQGWTYNEQFF; cdr3_nt: TGTGCCAGCAGCTTAACTCTCCAGGGGTGGACCTACAATGAGCAGTTCTTC
clone_size: few; v_call: TRBV7-9; j_call: TRBJ1-5; d_call: -; cdr3_aa: CASSYGQTSNQPQHF; cdr3_nt: TGTGCCAGCAGCTATGGACAGACTAGCAATCAGCCCCAGCATTTT
clone_size: few; v_call: TRBV29-1; j_call: TRBJ2-1; d_call: -; cdr3_aa: CSVDGYNEQFF; cdr3_nt: TGCAGCGTTGACGGGTACAATGAGCAGTTCTTC
clone_size: -; v_call: TRBV7-2; j_call: TRBJ1-2; d_call: -; cdr3_aa: CASSLRDYGYTF; cdr3_nt: TGTGCCAGCAGCTTACGGGACTATGGCTACACCTTC
clone_size: -; v_call: TRBV2; j_call: TRBJ1-5; d_call: TRBD1; cdr3_aa: CASSRDRALNQPQHF; cdr3_nt: TGTGCCAGCAGTCGGGACAGGGCCCTCAATCAGCCCCAGCATTTT
clone_size: -; v_call: TRBV7-2; j_call: TRBJ2-5; d_call: TRBD2; cdr3_aa: CASSVTGTSGWETQYF; cdr3_nt: TGTGCCAGCAGCGTAACGGGGACTAGCGGGTGGGAGACCCAGTACTTC
clone_size: -; v_call: TRBV5-1; j_call: TRBJ1-1; d_call: -; cdr3_aa: CASSLQGRTEAFF; cdr3_nt: TGCGCCAGCAGCTTGCAGGGAAGGACTGAAGCTTTCTTT
clone_size: -; v_call: TRBV29-1; j_call: TRBJ2-7; d_call: TRBD2; cdr3_aa: CSVEWGGYEQYF; cdr3_nt: TGCAGCGTTGAATGGGGGGGGTACGAGCAGTACTTC